This T cell receptor (beta chain) was obtained from a study of T-cell memory formation after mild COVID-19. As for the study in general: Largely, TCR clusters stayed within a single donor.

TCR alpha and TCR beta cDNA libraries carrying sample barcodes and UMIs came from 5'RACE with constant-segment primers. TCRdb re-analysed the 5' RACE reads in MiXCR, keeping a single row per CDR3 protein. Altogether roughly 550,000 distinct CDR3 sequences are present, roughly 22% being singletons, with the ten largest covering 9.5% to 15%. The study, taken as a whole, reports: CD4+ contracting clones were mainly CM and EM; CD8+ ones, EMRA. Memory cells collected pre-infection included some clones that later responded, suggesting cross-reactive memory joined.

To note about this clonotype: The target antigen is unknown.

Trimming pared 2 bases from V and 7 bases from J, leaving 10 bases between. The CDR3 is made up of 13 amino acids. Germline assignment: CDR1 SGHKS and CDR2 YYEKEE (reference sequence). This chain links TRBV5-5 with TRBJ2-1; a weak D match, TRBD2 (5 bases). Input material: PBMCs or a T cell subset sorted from them (not recorded which). The TCR comes from an adult woman who had mild COVID-19 (a few samples of this study predate the infection). Cell type and time point are not known. CDR3 nucleotide sequence: TGTGCCAGCAGCTTACAGCGGAGGAATGAGCAGTTCTTC. It is translated as CASSLQRRNEQFF.